This T cell receptor beta chain was found in a study of human T cells and chemical hapten exposure. In the study overall: Sensitization applied 2% DPC to around 2 cm by around 2 cm of upper inner arm skin. Application of 0.01% DPC to the upper back was done by patch test, with a reading at 6 days.

Worth noting for this clonotype: The antigen is not known.

The study, taken as a whole, reports: Significantly more large CDR3 similarity clusters were formed by expanded TCRs than by controls.

Time point: patch test 3, about 24 weeks after DPC sensitization. Noted treatment: therapeutic diphenylcyclopropenone sensitization with weekly scalp DPC. Donation of samples came from alopecia patients who were 18 to 70 years old and suitable for DPC. TCRdb passed the RACE reads through MiXCR, listing each CDR3 protein once. This table holds approximately 160,000 distinct CDR3 sequences, 25% to 30% found once. The CDR3 loop spans 15 amino acids. V dropped 4 bases and J dropped 7; count of bases not matched to a gene: 4. This sample comprised whole blood, obtained in connection with sensitization to the hapten diphenylcyclopropenone (DPC). The sequence was obtained from a woman under 30 with alopecia areata. Some clones in this sample may be carry-over from other donors' samples. V usage is TRBV12-3 or TRBV12-4 and J usage is TRBJ1-6; 10 positions match TRBD1. CDR3 DNA: TGTGCCAGCAGTTCGCCGGGACAGGGGAATTCACCCCTCCACTTT. It encodes CASSSPGQGNSPLHF.